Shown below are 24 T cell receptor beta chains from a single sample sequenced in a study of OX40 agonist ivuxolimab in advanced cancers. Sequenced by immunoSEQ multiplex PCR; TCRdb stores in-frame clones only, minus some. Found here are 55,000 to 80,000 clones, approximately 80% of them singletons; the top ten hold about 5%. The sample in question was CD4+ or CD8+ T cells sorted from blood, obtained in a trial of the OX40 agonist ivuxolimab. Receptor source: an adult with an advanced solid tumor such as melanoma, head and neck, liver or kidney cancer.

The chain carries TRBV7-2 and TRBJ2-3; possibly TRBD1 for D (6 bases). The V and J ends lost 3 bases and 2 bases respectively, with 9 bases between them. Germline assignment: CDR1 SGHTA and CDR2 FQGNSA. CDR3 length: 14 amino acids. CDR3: CASSLGAPTDTQYF. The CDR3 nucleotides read TGTGCCAGCAGCTTGGGGGCCCCCACAGATACGCAGTATTTT.

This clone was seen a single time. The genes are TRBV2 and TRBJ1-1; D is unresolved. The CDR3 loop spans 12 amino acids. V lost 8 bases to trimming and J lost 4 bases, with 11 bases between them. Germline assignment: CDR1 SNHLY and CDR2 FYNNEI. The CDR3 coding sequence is TGTGCCAGCTCGTCTGATAGCACTGAAGCTTTCTTT. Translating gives CASSSDSTEAFF.

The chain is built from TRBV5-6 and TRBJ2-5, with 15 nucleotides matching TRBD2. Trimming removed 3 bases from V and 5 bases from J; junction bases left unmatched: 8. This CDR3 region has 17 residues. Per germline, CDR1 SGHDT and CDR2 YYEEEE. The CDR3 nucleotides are TGTGCCAGCAGCTACCGGACTAGCGGGGGGGCACGGGAGACCCAGTACTTC. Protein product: CASSYRTSGGARETQYF.

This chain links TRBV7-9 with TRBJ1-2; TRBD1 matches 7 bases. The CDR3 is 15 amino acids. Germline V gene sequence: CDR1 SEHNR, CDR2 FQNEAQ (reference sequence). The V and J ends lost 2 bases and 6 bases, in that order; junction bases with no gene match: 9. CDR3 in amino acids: CASSLIETGSNGYTF. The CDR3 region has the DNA TGTGCCAGCAGCTTAATCGAGACAGGGAGTAATGGCTACACCTTC.

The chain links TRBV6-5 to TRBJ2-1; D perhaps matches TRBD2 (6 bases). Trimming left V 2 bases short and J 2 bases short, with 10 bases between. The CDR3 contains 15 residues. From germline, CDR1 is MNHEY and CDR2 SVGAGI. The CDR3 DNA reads TGTGCCAGCAGTTACGGGAGGAACGCCTACAATGAGCAGTTCTTC. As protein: CASSYGRNAYNEQFF.

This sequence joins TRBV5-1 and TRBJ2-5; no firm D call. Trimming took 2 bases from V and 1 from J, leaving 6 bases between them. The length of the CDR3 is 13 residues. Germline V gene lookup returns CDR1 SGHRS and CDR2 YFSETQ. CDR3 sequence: CASSFSIQETQYF. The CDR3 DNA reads TGCGCCAGCAGCTTCTCGATCCAAGAGACCCAGTACTTC.

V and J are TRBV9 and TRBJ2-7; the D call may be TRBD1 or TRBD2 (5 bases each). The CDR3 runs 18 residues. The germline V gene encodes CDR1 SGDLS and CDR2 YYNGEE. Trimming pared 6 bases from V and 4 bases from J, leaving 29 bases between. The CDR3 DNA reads TGTGCCAGCAACCCCACCGGGGCAGGCCCCCAGCCCCCTTACGAGCAGTACGTC. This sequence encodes CASNPTGAGPQPPYEQYV.

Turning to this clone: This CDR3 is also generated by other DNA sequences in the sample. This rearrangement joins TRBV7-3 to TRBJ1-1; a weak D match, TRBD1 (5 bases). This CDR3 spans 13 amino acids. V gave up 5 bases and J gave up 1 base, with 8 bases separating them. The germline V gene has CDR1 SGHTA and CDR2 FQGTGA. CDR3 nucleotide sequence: TGTGCCAGCAGCCCCGGGGGGAACACTGAAGCTTTCTTT. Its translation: CASSPGGNTEAFF.

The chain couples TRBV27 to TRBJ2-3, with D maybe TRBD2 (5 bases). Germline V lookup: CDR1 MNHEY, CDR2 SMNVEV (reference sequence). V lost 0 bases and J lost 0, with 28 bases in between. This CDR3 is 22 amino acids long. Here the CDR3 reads CASSLSPRAPADHSSSTDTQYF. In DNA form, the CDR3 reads TGTGCCAGCAGTTTATCGCCGAGGGCCCCTGCCGACCATTCTTCTAGCACAGATACGCAGTATTTT.

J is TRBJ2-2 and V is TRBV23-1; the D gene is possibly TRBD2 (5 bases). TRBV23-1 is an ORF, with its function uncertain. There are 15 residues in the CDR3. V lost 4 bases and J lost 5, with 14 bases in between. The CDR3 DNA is TGCGCCAGCAGTCTCCGGGCCCCGGGGACCGGGGAGCTGTTTTTT. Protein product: CASSLRAPGTGELFF.

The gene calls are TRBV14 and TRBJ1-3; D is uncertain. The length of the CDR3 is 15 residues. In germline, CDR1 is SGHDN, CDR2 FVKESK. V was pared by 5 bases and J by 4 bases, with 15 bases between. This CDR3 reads CASSSIGVAGNTIYF. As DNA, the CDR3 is TGTGCCAGCAGCTCCATTGGGGTTGCCGGAAACACCATATATTTT.

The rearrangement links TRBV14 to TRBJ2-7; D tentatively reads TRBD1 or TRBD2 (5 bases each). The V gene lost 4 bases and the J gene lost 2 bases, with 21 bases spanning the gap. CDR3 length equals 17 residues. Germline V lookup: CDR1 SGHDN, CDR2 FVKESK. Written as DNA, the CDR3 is TGTGCCAGCAGCCCACGTTTCGGGACGCCAAAACCCTACGAGCAGTACTTC. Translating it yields CASSPRFGTPKPYEQYF.

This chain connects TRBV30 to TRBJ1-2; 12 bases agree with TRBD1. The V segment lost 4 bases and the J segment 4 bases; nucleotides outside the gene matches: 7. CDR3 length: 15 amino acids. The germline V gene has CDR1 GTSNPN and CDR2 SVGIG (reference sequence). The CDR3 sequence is CAWNRRDRGPYGYTF. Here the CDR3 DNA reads TGTGCCTGGAATAGAAGGGACAGGGGGCCCTATGGCTACACCTTC.

The DNA for the CDR3 is TGTGCCAGCAGCGTAGGGGTGTTAAGTGGTAGTCAGCCCCAGCATTTT. Its translation is CASSVGVLSGSQPQHF. This chain uses TRBV9 with TRBJ1-5; D not resolved. Germline CDR1 reads SGDLS; CDR2 reads YYNGEE. CDR3 size: 16 residues. V lost 0 bases, J lost 6 bases, and 16 bases lay in between.

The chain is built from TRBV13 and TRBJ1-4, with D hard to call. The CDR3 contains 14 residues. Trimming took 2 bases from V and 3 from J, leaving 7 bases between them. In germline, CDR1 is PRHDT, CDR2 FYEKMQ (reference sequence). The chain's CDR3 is CASSLFQANEKLFF. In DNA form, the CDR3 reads TGTGCCAGCAGCTTATTCCAGGCTAATGAAAAACTGTTTTTT.

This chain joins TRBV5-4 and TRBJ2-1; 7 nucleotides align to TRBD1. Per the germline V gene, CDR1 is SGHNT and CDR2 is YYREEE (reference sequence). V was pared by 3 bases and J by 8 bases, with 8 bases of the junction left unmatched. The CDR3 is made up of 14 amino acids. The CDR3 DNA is TGTGCCAGCAGCTCGAAACAGGGGCGGGATGAGCAGTTCTTC. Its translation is CASSSKQGRDEQFF.

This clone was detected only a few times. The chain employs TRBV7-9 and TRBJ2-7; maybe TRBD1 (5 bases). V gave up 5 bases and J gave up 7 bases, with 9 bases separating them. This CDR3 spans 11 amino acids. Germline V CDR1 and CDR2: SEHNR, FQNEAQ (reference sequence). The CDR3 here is CASSPGQEQYF. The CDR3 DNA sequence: TGTGCCAGCAGCCCCGGACAAGAGCAGTACTTC.

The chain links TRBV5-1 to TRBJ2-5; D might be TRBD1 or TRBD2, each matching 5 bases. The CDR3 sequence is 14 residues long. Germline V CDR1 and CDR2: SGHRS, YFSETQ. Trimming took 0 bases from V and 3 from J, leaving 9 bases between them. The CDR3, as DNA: TGCGCCAGCAGCTTGGATGGGGGTGAAGAGACCCAGTACTTC. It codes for CASSLDGGEETQYF.

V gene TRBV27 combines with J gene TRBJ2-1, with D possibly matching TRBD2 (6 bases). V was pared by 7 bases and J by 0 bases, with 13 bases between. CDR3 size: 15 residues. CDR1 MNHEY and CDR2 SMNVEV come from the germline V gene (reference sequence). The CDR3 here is CASKIDGSSYNEQFF. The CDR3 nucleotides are TGTGCCAGCAAAATCGACGGGAGCTCCTACAATGAGCAGTTCTTC.

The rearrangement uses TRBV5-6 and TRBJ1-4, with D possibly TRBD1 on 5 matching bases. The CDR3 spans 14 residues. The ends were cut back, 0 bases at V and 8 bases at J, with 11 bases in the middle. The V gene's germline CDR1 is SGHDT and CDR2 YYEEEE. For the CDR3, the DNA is TGTGCCAGCAGCTTGGGCAGGGCAGAGGAAAAACTGTTTTTT. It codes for CASSLGRAEEKLFF.

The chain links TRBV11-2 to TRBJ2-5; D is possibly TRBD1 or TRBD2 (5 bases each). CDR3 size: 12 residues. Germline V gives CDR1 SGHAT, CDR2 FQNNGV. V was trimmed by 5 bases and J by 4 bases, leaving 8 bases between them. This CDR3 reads CASSRGTETQYF. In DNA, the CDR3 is TGTGCCAGCAGCCGAGGGACAGAGACCCAGTACTTC. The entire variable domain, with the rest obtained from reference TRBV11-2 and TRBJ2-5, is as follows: EAGVAQSPRYKIIEKRQSVAFWCNPISGHATLYWYQQILGQGPKLLIQFQNNGVVDDSQLPKDRFSAERLKGVDSTLKIQPAKLEDSAVYLCASSRGTETQYFGPGTRLLVL.

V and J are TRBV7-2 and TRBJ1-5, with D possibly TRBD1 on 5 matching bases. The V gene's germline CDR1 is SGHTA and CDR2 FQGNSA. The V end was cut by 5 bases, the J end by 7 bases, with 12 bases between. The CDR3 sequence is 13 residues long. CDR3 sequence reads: CASSDRQIQPQHF. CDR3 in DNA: TGTGCCAGCAGCGACAGACAGATCCAGCCCCAGCATTTT.

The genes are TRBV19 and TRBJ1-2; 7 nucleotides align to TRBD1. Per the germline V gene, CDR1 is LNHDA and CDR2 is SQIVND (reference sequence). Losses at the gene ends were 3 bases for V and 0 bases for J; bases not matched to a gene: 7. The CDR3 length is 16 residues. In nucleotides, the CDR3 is TGTGCCAGTAGTATCCCAGGGGGACCTTCTAACTATGGCTACACCTTC. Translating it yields CASSIPGGPSNYGYTF.

CDR3 bases: TGTGCCAGCAGTTATTGGACAGCAGGAAATGAAAAACTGTTTTTT. Translation: CASSYWTAGNEKLFF. The rearrangement uses TRBV6-6 and TRBJ1-4, with a tentative D call TRBD1 (6 bases). The ends were cut back, 3 bases at V and 5 bases at J, with 13 bases in the middle. Germline CDR1 reads MNHNY; CDR2 reads SVGAGI (reference sequence). This CDR3 is built from 15 residues.